These 8 T cell receptor beta chains came from one sample sequenced in a study of lymphopenia after photon versus proton radiotherapy. Clones were sequenced by immunoSEQ multiplex PCR, and TCRdb holds only the in-frame ones, with some missing. The sample shows about 12,000 clones, roughly 90% of them seen only once. The material sequenced was peripheral blood, taken from a patient treated with proton-based radiotherapy. The receptor source for this set is a man between 60 and 75 years old with pancreatic cancer.

The rearrangement links TRBV27 to TRBJ2-7, with D possibly called TRBD1 or TRBD2 (6 bases each). V lost 5 bases to trimming and J lost 3 bases, with 17 bases between them. Looked up from germline, CDR1 is MNHEY and CDR2 is SMNVEV (reference sequence). The CDR3 runs to 15 residues. Here the CDR3 DNA reads TGTGCCAGCAGTGTCTCCGGGGGCGTAAACTACGAGCAGTACTTC. Amino acids: CASSVSGGVNYEQYF.

The chain couples TRBV11-3 to TRBJ2-3; no reliable D call. V was shortened by 1 base and J by 2 bases, with 4 bases between the two germline ends. CDR3 length: 13 residues. Germline CDR1 SGHNT, CDR2 YENEEA. DNA for the CDR3: TGTGCCAGCAGCTTAGGGCCCACAGATACGCAGTATTTT. The encoded protein is CASSLGPTDTQYF.

The V gene is TRBV7-2, the J gene TRBJ2-6, with a possible D match to TRBD1 (6 bases). The CDR3 contains 15 residues. Trimming stripped 4 bases from V and 4 bases from J, with 11 bases between. The germline CDR1 and CDR2 sequences are SGHTA and FQGNSA. CDR3 residues: CASSYRADGANVLTF. The CDR3 DNA follows: TGTGCCAGCAGCTACAGGGCTGACGGGGCCAACGTCCTGACTTTC.

V usage is TRBV9 and J usage is TRBJ2-1, with TRBD2 identical over 10 bases. Germline-derived CDR1 and CDR2 are SGDLS and YYNGEE. Trimming took 4 bases from V and 4 from J; bases not matched to a gene: 2. The CDR3 contains 14 residues. The CDR3 loop reads CASSSTSGYNEQFF. The CDR3 DNA reads as TGTGCCAGCAGCTCGACTAGCGGGTACAATGAGCAGTTCTTC.

The V and J genes are TRBV4-2 and TRBJ1-2; maybe TRBD1 (6 bases). The ends were cut back, 4 bases at V and 4 bases at J, with 16 bases in the middle. The CDR3 runs to 15 residues. Germline CDR1 reads LGHNA; CDR2 reads YNFKEQ. The CDR3 coding sequence is TGTGCCAGCAGCCCCCGGCGACAGGACAGCTATGGCTACACCTTC. Amino acid sequence: CASSPRRQDSYGYTF.

The chain uses TRBV2 and TRBJ2-3; D possibly corresponds to TRBD1 (6 bases). The CDR3 spans 14 residues. V lost 4 bases to trimming and J lost 3 bases, with 11 bases between them. Germline CDR1 is SNHLY and CDR2 is FYNNEI. In DNA form, the CDR3 reads TGTGCCAGCAGTGTACAGGGTTTTACAGATACGCAGTATTTT. It yields the protein CASSVQGFTDTQYF.

V usage is TRBV11-2 and J usage is TRBJ2-6, with D maybe TRBD1 (6 bases). Trimming left V 6 bases short and J 2 bases short, with 8 bases between. From germline, CDR1 is SGHAT and CDR2 FQNNGV. This CDR3 contains 14 residues. The CDR3 loop is CASSTGPGANVLTF. The DNA of the CDR3 is TGTGCCAGCAGTACAGGGCCTGGGGCCAACGTCCTGACTTTC.

CDR3 DNA: TGTGCCAGCAGTTGGATCGGGAACGAGCAGTACTTC. This translates into CASSWIGNEQYF. V gene TRBV6-6 combines with J gene TRBJ2-7; D possibly corresponds to TRBD2 (5 bases). Germline CDR1 reads MNHNY; CDR2 reads SVGAGI (reference sequence). V dropped 4 bases and J dropped 5 bases, with 9 bases sitting between them. The CDR3 is made up of 12 amino acids.